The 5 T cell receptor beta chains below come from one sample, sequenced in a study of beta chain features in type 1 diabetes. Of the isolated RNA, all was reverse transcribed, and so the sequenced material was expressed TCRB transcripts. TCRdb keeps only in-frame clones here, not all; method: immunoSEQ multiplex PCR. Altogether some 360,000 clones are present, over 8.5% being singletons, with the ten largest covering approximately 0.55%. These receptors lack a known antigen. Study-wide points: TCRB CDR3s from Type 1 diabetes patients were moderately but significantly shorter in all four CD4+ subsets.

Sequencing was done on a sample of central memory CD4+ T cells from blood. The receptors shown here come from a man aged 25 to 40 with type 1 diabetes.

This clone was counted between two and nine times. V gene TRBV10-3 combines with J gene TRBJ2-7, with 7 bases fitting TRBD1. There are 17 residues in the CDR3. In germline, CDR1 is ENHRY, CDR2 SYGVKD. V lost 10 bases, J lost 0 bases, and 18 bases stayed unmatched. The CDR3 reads CASRNSRGQASSYEQYF. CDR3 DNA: TGTGCCAGCAGAAATTCCCGAGGACAGGCAAGCTCCTACGAGCAGTACTTC.

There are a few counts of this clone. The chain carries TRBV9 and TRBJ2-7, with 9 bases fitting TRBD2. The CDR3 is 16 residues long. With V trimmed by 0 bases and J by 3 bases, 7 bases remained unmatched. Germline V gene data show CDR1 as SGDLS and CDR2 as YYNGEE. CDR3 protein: CASSVEPGTSSYEQYF. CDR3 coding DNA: TGTGCCAGCAGCGTAGAGCCCGGGACTAGCAGCTACGAGCAGTACTTC.

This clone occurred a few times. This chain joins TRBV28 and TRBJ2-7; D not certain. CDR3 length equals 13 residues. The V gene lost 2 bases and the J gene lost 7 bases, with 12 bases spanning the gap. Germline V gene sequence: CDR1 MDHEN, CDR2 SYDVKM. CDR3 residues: CASSLVFMLEQYF. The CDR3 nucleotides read TGTGCCAGCAGTTTAGTTTTCATGTTGGAGCAGTACTTC.

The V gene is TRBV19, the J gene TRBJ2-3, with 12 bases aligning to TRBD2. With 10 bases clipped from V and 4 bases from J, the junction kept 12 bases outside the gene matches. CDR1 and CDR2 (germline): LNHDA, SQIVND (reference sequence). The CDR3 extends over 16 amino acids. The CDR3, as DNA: TGTGCCACCTCCCGGATCCCTAGCGGGAGGGCAGATACGCAGTATTTT. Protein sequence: CATSRIPSGRADTQYF.

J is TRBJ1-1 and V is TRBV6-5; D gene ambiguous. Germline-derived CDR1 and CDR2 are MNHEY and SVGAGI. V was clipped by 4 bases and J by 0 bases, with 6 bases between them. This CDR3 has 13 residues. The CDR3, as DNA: TGTGCCAGCAGTTTATTAGTGAACACTGAAGCTTTCTTT. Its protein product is CASSLLVNTEAFF.